What follows is one T cell receptor beta chain and its context. The data are from a study of control samples from healthy donors and cancer patients. This CDR3 is built from 14 residues. Between the trimmed V and J ends, which lost 2 bases and 11 bases, there was a span of 17 bases. Germline V gene data show CDR1 as LGHDT and CDR2 as YNNKEL (reference sequence). This table comes from immunoSEQ multiplex PCR, and its TCRdb copy is limited to in-frame clones, with some not included. The data hold 82,000 or so clones, with approximately 94% observed a single time. The chain carries TRBV3-1 (or the pseudogene TRBV3-2) and TRBJ2-3, with D uncertain. Specimen: blood. The clonotype was recovered from a woman aged 18-29 years in good health. Here the CDR3 reads CASSQQSSGLRQYF. CDR3 sequence (DNA): TGTGCCAGCAGCCAACAAAGTTCCGGGCTGAGGCAGTATTTT.